The present T cell receptor (beta chain) was sequenced within a study of blood T cell repertoires in COVID-19. Method: immunoSEQ multiplex PCR; TCRdb's copy keeps in-frame clones and lacks some. Of under 200,000 clones detected, over 70% appear once; the ten largest clones hold about 5.3%. Participants reported their clinical history, and cohort assignment relied on those reports. The J segment lost 6 bases and the V segment lost 5 bases, leaving 8 bases of the junction unmatched. The CDR3 extends over 15 amino acids. Germline values: CDR1 SEHNR, CDR2 FQNEAQ (reference sequence). The rearrangement links TRBV7-9 to TRBJ2-3; 10 bases fit TRBD2. The sequenced sample consisted of PBMCs or T cells enriched from blood (not recorded which). The TCR was taken from a woman between 40 and 50 years old with acute COVID-19. The CDR3 nucleotides read TGTGCCAGCAGCCCAGCGGGAGGGCCAGCGGATACGCAGTATTTT. Translation gives CASSPAGGPADTQYF.